Each of the 4 T cell receptor beta chains below was sequenced from the same sample in a study of cytomegalovirus exposure and HLA in healthy donors. 13 Jbeta primers and 60 Vbeta primers were used for the PCR. Produced via immunoSEQ multiplex PCR; TCRdb's table is partial and in-frame only. The sample lists 140,000 to 150,000 clones; roughly three quarters were seen once. Input material: PBMCs. All receptors come from a female donor in good health and CMV-seronegative.

This chain joins TRBV7-9 and TRBJ2-1; possibly TRBD2 for D (6 bases). Germline V lookup: CDR1 SEHNR, CDR2 FQNEAQ (reference sequence). CDR3 length: 14 amino acids. V dropped 3 bases and J dropped 12 bases, with 18 bases sitting between them. DNA of the CDR3: TGTGCCAGCAGCTTCTCGGGGCGGGGTCATAGGCAGTTCTTC. It specifies CASSFSGRGHRQFF.

For this clone: The junction differs from germline at one of its ends, possibly a read error. This chain connects TRBV7-9 to TRBJ2-5; the D gene is possibly TRBD1 (5 bases). Germline CDR1 and CDR2: SEHNR and FQNEAQ (reference sequence). The CDR3 length is 12 residues. CDR3 in DNA: TGTTCCAGCAGTCCAGGGTTCGAGACCCAGTACTTC. Amino acid sequence: CSSSPGFETQYF.

This clone was detected only a few times. The rearrangement joins TRBV29-1 to TRBJ2-5; D gene unclear. Per the germline V gene, CDR1 is SQVTM and CDR2 is ANQGSEA. CDR3 size: 16 residues. Deletions cut 1 base from V and 1 base from J, with 16 bases between. The CDR3 reads CSVEGIRGAPQETQYF. CDR3 sequence (DNA): TGCAGCGTTGAAGGTATTAGAGGAGCCCCCCAAGAGACCCAGTACTTC.

V gene TRBV19 combines with J gene TRBJ2-3; D uncertain. The germline CDR1 and CDR2 sequences are LNHDA and SQIVND (reference sequence). The CDR3 is 13 amino acids. V was shortened by 3 bases and J by 1 base, with 5 bases between the two germline ends. In nucleotides, the CDR3 is TGTGCCAGTAGTATGGGCCGCACAGATACGCAGTATTTT. Protein sequence: CASSMGRTDTQYF.